The next 32 T cell receptor beta chains were all read from a single sample in a study of neurological immune-mediated disorders. TCRdb reprocessed the 5' RACE reads with MiXCR, giving one entry per CDR3 protein. The table records about 74,000 distinct CDR3 sequences, around 5% of them present only once. Sequencing used PBMCs. All receptors come from a man between 18 and 35 years old with multiple sclerosis.

This clonotype has ten or more counts. The CDR3 protein is CASSRHQGTLGTDTQYF. The CDR3 DNA follows: TGCGCCAGCAGCCGCCATCAGGGTACTCTCGGCACAGATACGCAGTATTTT. This chain uses TRBV4-1 with TRBJ2-3; a weak D match, TRBD1 (5 bases). CDR3 size: 17 residues. The ends were cut back, 4 bases at V and 1 base at J, with 18 bases in the middle. The germline V gene has CDR1 MGHRA and CDR2 YSYEKL.

This clonotype occurred many times. The chain has TRBV2 and TRBJ2-1; no definite D call. The CDR3 is 14 residues long. V was pared by 3 bases and J by 9 bases, with 15 bases between. Per the germline V gene, CDR1 is SNHLY and CDR2 is FYNNEI. CDR3 region: CASSEGWGRAEQFF. The CDR3 coding sequence is TGTGCCAGCAGTGAGGGATGGGGTCGTGCTGAGCAGTTCTTC. Full variable domain (rest looked up from reference TRBV2 and TRBJ2-1): EPEVTQTPSHQVTQMGQEVILRCVPISNHLYFYWYRQILGQKVEFLVSFYNNEISEKSEIFDDQFSVERPDGSNFTLKIRSTKLEDSAMYFCASSEGWGRAEQFFGPGTRLTVL.

This clonotype was counted a few times. This rearrangement joins TRBV12-3 or TRBV12-4 to TRBJ1-5, with TRBD1 as a possible D gene (6 bases). This CDR3 spans 14 amino acids. V dropped 6 bases and J dropped 7 bases, with 16 bases sitting between them. CDR3 in DNA: TGTGCCAGCAGGAGCGGGGGCGCCGGCCAGCCCCAGCATTTT. It specifies CASRSGGAGQPQHF.

This clonotype was observed many times. The chain uses TRBV12-3 or TRBV12-4 and TRBJ2-7, with D possibly TRBD2 on 6 matching bases. The CDR3 length is 14 residues. Trimming cost V 6 bases and J 0 bases, with 12 bases left between them. The CDR3: CASSSGTRSYEQYF. CDR3 nucleotides: TGTGCCAGCAGCTCTGGGACTCGCTCCTACGAGCAGTACTTC.

This clonotype was seen at least ten times. The chain combines TRBV7-2 with TRBJ2-2; D gene unclear. Germline V gene lookup returns CDR1 SGHTA and CDR2 FQGNSA. V was cut by 1 base and J by 6 bases, with 6 bases left in between. The CDR3 runs 13 residues. This CDR3 is CASSLDLAGELFF. CDR3 coding DNA: TGTGCCAGCAGCTTAGACCTCGCCGGGGAGCTGTTTTTT.

This clonotype was recorded at least ten times. The V call is TRBV7-2, the J call TRBJ1-6; D remains unclear. The ends were cut back, 3 bases at V and 7 bases at J, with 4 bases in the middle. This CDR3 region has 12 residues. Germline V gives CDR1 SGHTA, CDR2 FQGNSA. CDR3 nucleotides: TGTGCCAGCAGCTTGACGAATTCACCCCTCCACTTT. Protein: CASSLTNSPLHF.

This clonotype was seen ten or more times. This chain connects TRBV2 to TRBJ2-6; 9 bases are a match to TRBD1. The CDR3 loop spans 17 amino acids. Germline lookup yields CDR1 SNHLY and CDR2 FYNNEI. Trimming took 6 bases from V and 4 from J; bases not matched to a gene: 10. CDR3 region: CASRWDRVTSGANVLTF. The CDR3 DNA reads as TGTGCCAGCAGGTGGGACAGGGTAACGTCCGGGGCCAACGTCCTGACTTTC.

Only a few counts were recorded for this clonotype. The rearrangement uses TRBV7-2 and TRBJ1-1; D might be TRBD1 (5 bases). V was pared by 7 bases and J by 4 bases, with 16 bases between. The germline V gene has CDR1 SGHTA and CDR2 FQGNSA. The CDR3 is made up of 14 amino acids. In DNA form, the CDR3 reads TGTGCCAGCAACCGAGACAGACAATTCACTGAAGCTTTCTTT. Translation: CASNRDRQFTEAFF.

Concerning this clonotype: One junction end does not reproduce the germline sequence, and a read error may be involved. The genes are TRBV5-6 and TRBJ1-2; D is perhaps TRBD1 (5 bases). This CDR3 has 12 residues. Germline loops: CDR1 SGHDT, CDR2 YYEEEE. As DNA, the CDR3 is TGTGCCAGCAGCTCGGGGGACTATGTCTACATCTTC. This sequence encodes CASSSGDYVYIF.

This sequence joins TRBV7-2 and TRBJ2-2; D gene unclear. The germline CDR1 and CDR2 sequences are SGHTA and FQGNSA. V lost 4 bases and J lost 4, with 16 bases in between. This CDR3 contains 16 residues. CDR3 in DNA: TGTGCCAGCAGCTCACCGGGCGGTGGGATCACCGGGGAGCTGTTTTTT. Protein sequence: CASSSPGGGITGELFF. The entire variable domain, with the rest obtained from reference TRBV7-2 and TRBJ2-2, is as follows: GAGVSQSPSNKVTEKGKDVELRCDPISGHTALYWYRQSLGQGLEFLIYFQGNSAPDKSGLPSDRFSAERTGGSVSTLTIQRTQQEDSAVYLCASSSPGGGITGELFFGEGSRLTVL.

This clonotype came up a few times. A much larger clone lies one base from this, so it may be a read error. The genes are TRBV10-3 and TRBJ1-4; no clear D gene. The germline gives CDR1 ENHRY, CDR2 SYGVKD. The V and J ends lost 0 bases and 7 bases respectively, with 15 bases between them. The CDR3 has 16 amino acids. Written as DNA, the CDR3 is TGTGCCATCAGTGAGTCGGATATTAGAAAGGGTGAAAAACTGTTTTTT. It is translated as CAISESDIRKGEKLFF.

The chain joins TRBV7-9 to TRBJ1-1; D is perhaps TRBD1 (5 bases). Per the germline V gene, CDR1 is SEHNR and CDR2 is FQNEAQ (reference sequence). The CDR3 totals 15 residues. Trimming cost V 5 bases and J 5 bases, with 18 bases left between them. CDR3: CASSPRDMGGTEAFF. The CDR3 region has the DNA TGTGCCAGCAGCCCCCGGGATATGGGGGGAACTGAAGCTTTCTTT.

This clonotype was seen repeatedly, ten times or more. V is TRBV5-1 and J is TRBJ1-2; TRBD1 might be the D (5 bases). Germline-derived CDR1 and CDR2 are SGHRS and YFSETQ. V gave up 0 bases and J gave up 7 bases, with 13 bases separating them. The CDR3 has 14 amino acids. Here the CDR3 DNA reads TGCGCCAGCAGCTTGGATGGGGGTTATAGTGGCTACACCTTC. Protein sequence: CASSLDGGYSGYTF.

This clonotype has more than one count but fewer than ten. A much larger clone lies a single base off, so this may be a read error. V usage is TRBV10-3 and J usage is TRBJ1-6; D unclear. The CDR3 has 15 residues. V lost 3 bases and J lost 6, with 12 bases in between. CDR1 is ENHRY and CDR2 is SYGVKD in the germline V gene. The CDR3 nucleotides read TGTGCCATCAGTGACCCCGGAAAGGTTAATTCACCCCTCCACTTT. Translation: CAISDPGKVNSPLHF.

This clonotype came up many times. This chain links TRBV5-1 with TRBJ1-1; the match to TRBD1 covers 8 bases. The CDR3 extends over 14 amino acids. V shed 4 bases, J shed 5 bases, and the junction held 7 bases outside the gene matches. Germline V gene sequence: CDR1 SGHRS, CDR2 YFSETQ. The CDR3 protein is CASSQWTGRTEAFF. In DNA form, the CDR3 reads TGCGCCAGCAGCCAATGGACAGGGAGGACTGAAGCTTTCTTT.

This clonotype was seen at least ten times. At one end the junction does not follow the germline gene, possibly because of a read error. The rearrangement uses TRBV20-1 and TRBJ1-5; maybe TRBD1 (5 bases). The germline V gene has CDR1 DFQATT and CDR2 SNEGSKA (reference sequence). The CDR3 totals 14 residues. CDR3 protein: CSASSGHSNQPQNF. The CDR3, as DNA: TGCAGTGCTAGCTCCGGACATAGCAATCAGCCCCAGAATTTT.

This clonotype appeared many times. V is TRBV5-4 and J is TRBJ2-5, with D unclear. V was clipped by 4 bases and J by 2 bases, with 15 bases between them. From germline, CDR1 is SGHNT and CDR2 YYREEE (reference sequence). This CDR3 is 15 amino acids long. The CDR3 DNA sequence: TGTGCCAGCAGCCCCTCGGTCGGACCGCAAGAGACCCAGTACTTC. This translates into CASSPSVGPQETQYF.

This clonotype was picked up many times. The junction departs from the called germline gene at one end, perhaps through a read error. This chain links TRBV2 with TRBJ1-6; D may be TRBD1 (5 bases). Germline V lookup: CDR1 SNHLY, CDR2 FYNNEI. This CDR3 has 14 residues. CDR3 in amino acids: CASTTREGRSPLNF. As DNA, the CDR3 is TGTGCCAGCACCACAAGGGAGGGGAGATCACCCCTCAACTTT.

This clonotype came up many times. The chain couples TRBV12-3 or TRBV12-4 to TRBJ2-4; D may be TRBD2 (5 bases). V was cut by 3 bases and J by 6 bases, with 12 bases left in between. The CDR3 loop spans 14 amino acids. The CDR3 DNA sequence: TGTGCCAGCAGTTTTCGTATTGAGGGAAACATTCAGTACTTC. Translation: CASSFRIEGNIQYF.

To note about this clonotype: The junction departs from the called germline gene at one end, perhaps through a read error. The chain uses TRBV25-1 and TRBJ1-5; D remains ambiguous. The CDR3 sequence is 14 residues long. Germline V lookup: CDR1 MGHDK, CDR2 SYGVNS. This CDR3 reads CASSEGSSYQPQNF. The CDR3 nucleotides are TGTGCCAGCAGTGAAGGGTCTTCTTATCAGCCCCAGAATTTT.

In this sample, this clonotype turned up a few times. V is TRBV20-1 and J is TRBJ2-3; TRBD2 matches 11 bases. J gave up 2 bases and V 3 bases, and 4 bases lay outside the gene matches. Per the germline V gene, CDR1 is DFQATT and CDR2 is SNEGSKA (reference sequence). The CDR3 runs 15 residues. The CDR3 protein is CSARRLAGTTDTQYF. In DNA form, the CDR3 reads TGCAGTGCTAGGAGACTAGCGGGGACCACAGATACGCAGTATTTT.

This clonotype was observed a handful of times. Being one base from a much bigger clone, this may be a read error. This chain connects TRBV6-2 or TRBV6-3 to TRBJ2-7; no clear D. The CDR3 has 12 residues. The germline gives CDR1 MNHEY, CDR2 SVGEGT. V lost 6 bases and J lost 5, with 11 bases in between. Here the CDR3 DNA reads TGTGCCAGCAGGGAAAGGAGACACGAGCAGTACTTC. This gives the protein CASRERRHEQYF.

This clonotype has at least ten counts. Germline is not matched at one junction end, which may reflect a read error. The chain uses TRBV6-6 and TRBJ1-5, with TRBD1 matching 11 bases. In germline, CDR1 is MNHNY, CDR2 SVGAGI (reference sequence). This CDR3 has 14 amino acids. The CDR3 DNA reads as TGTGCCAGCAGGGACAGGGGGCCCCATCAGCCCCAGAATTTT. Translated, it gives CASRDRGPHQPQNF.

This clonotype was seen repeatedly, ten times or more. The rearrangement links TRBV20-1 to TRBJ1-1; the match to TRBD1 covers 8 bases. V shed 7 bases, J shed 8 bases, and the junction held 6 bases outside the gene matches. The germline V gene encodes CDR1 DFQATT and CDR2 SNEGSKA (reference sequence). This CDR3 region has 11 residues. The CDR3 nucleotides are TGCAGTGTTGAAGGACAGGGCGAAGCTTTCTTT. It translates to CSVEGQGEAFF.

V usage is TRBV19 and J usage is TRBJ2-3; 7 nucleotides match TRBD1. CDR1 and CDR2 (germline): LNHDA, SQIVND (reference sequence). This CDR3 is 15 amino acids long. Trimming took 3 bases from V and 2 from J; bases not matched to a gene: 5. The CDR3 nucleotides read TGTGCCAGTAGTATCGGGACAGACCTCACAGATACGCAGTATTTT. It encodes CASSIGTDLTDTQYF.

This clonotype was recorded at least ten times. The rearrangement links TRBV7-2 to TRBJ2-4, with a weak D call TRBD2 (7 bases). Germline assignment: CDR1 SGHTA and CDR2 FQGNSA. Trimming removed 3 bases at V and 3 bases at J, with 18 bases between. CDR3 size: 17 residues. CDR3 amino acids: CASSFDSGGGGKNIQYF. CDR3 sequence (DNA): TGTGCCAGCAGCTTTGATAGCGGAGGGGGGGGCAAAAACATTCAGTACTTC.

As concerns this clonotype: At one end the junction does not follow the germline gene, possibly because of a read error. This chain links TRBV20-1 with TRBJ1-5; D gene unclear. This CDR3 has 14 residues. Germline assignment: CDR1 DFQATT and CDR2 SNEGSKA (reference sequence). The CDR3 spells CSAREPRPNQPQNF. For the CDR3, the DNA is TGCAGTGCTAGAGAGCCGAGGCCCAATCAGCCCCAGAATTTT.

There are many counts of this clonotype. This sequence joins TRBV5-1 and TRBJ1-4; tentatively, D is TRBD1 (6 bases). Germline V gives CDR1 SGHRS, CDR2 YFSETQ. The CDR3 spans 14 residues. Between the trimmed V and J ends, which lost 0 bases and 6 bases, there was a span of 9 bases. CDR3 loop: CASSLVAGDEKLFF. DNA for the CDR3: TGCGCCAGCAGCTTGGTCGCAGGGGATGAAAAACTGTTTTTT.

This clonotype was counted ten times or more. The junction and the germline gene differ at one end; a read error may be behind it. The CDR3 sequence is CASSLGTSSHEQYF. The CDR3 DNA reads TGTGCCAGCAGTTTAGGGACTAGCTCCCACGAGCAGTACTTC. The chain couples TRBV12-3 or TRBV12-4 to TRBJ2-7; 8 nucleotides match TRBD2. The CDR3 length is 14 residues.

This clonotype was observed at least ten times. The chain joins TRBV6-6 to TRBJ2-3; TRBD2 aligns across 12 bases. Trimming at V came to 8 bases and at J to 10 bases, leaving 10 bases not matched to a gene. Germline loops: CDR1 MNHNY, CDR2 SVGAGI (reference sequence). This CDR3 is built from 14 residues. The CDR3 coding sequence is TGTGCCAGCCTACCTAGCGGGGGGGCCAGGGCGCAGTATTTT. Its translation is CASLPSGGARAQYF.

In this sample, this clonotype turned up many times. A read error may produce the germline difference seen at one junction end. The J gene is TRBJ2-1, the V gene TRBV7-3, with 10 bases that match TRBD2. The CDR3 loop spans 13 amino acids. Germline V gene lookup returns CDR1 SGHTA and CDR2 FQGTGA. The CDR3 here is CASSSRPSGSRVF. CDR3 in DNA: TGTGCCAGCAGCTCGAGACCTAGCGGGAGCCGGGTCTTC.

On this clonotype: Given a much more abundant clone one base away, this may be a read error. The chain combines TRBV5-1 with TRBJ1-2; no clear D gene. The CDR3 has 14 residues. Germline V CDR1 and CDR2: SGHRS, YFSETQ. The V end lost 4 bases, the J end lost 1 base, and 11 bases lay between the germline ends. The CDR3 DNA reads TGCGCCAGCAGCCCTGGCAATTATAACTATGGCTACACCTTC. It specifies CASSPGNYNYGYTF.